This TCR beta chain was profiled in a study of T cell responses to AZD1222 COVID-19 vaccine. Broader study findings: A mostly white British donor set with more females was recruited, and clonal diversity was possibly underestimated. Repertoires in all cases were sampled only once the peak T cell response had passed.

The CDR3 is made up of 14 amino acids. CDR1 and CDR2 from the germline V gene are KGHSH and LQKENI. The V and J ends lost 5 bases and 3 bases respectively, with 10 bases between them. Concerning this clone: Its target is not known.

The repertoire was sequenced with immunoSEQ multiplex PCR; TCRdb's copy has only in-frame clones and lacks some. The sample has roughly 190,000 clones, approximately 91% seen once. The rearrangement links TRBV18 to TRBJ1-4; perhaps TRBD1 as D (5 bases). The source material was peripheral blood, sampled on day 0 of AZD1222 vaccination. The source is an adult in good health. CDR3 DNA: TGTGCCAGCTCAAGAACAGGATCTAATGAAAAACTGTTTTTT. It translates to CASSRTGSNEKLFF.